One sample yielded the 10 T cell receptor beta chains listed below, sequenced in a study of blood T cell repertoires in COVID-19. Sequencing was performed with immunoSEQ multiplex PCR; in TCRdb, only in-frame clones are kept and a portion is missing. The table has about 34,000 clones, around four fifths seen once; the top ten hold about 7.9%. Sample: peripheral blood. These receptors were obtained from a woman aged 55-69 years with acute or convalescent COVID-19.

The J gene is TRBJ1-2, the V gene TRBV4-2; 10 bases fit TRBD1. After removal of 2 bases from V and 4 bases from J, the junction contained 10 bases not matched to a gene. This CDR3 is 17 amino acids long. In germline, CDR1 is LGHNA, CDR2 YNFKEQ. CDR3 coding DNA: TGTGCCAGCAGCCAAAGGGGGGGACAGGGGACAGGCTATGGCTACACCTTC. Translating gives CASSQRGGQGTGYGYTF.

The rearrangement uses TRBV5-1 and TRBJ1-6; weak D call: TRBD1 (5 bases). Per the germline V gene, CDR1 is SGHRS and CDR2 is YFSETQ. Trimming removed 0 bases from V and 8 bases from J, with 6 bases in between. This CDR3 spans 13 amino acids. CDR3: CASSLGGDSPLHF. CDR3 sequence (DNA): TGCGCCAGCAGCTTGGGGGGGGATTCACCCCTCCACTTT. Combining the CDR3 with reference TRBV5-1 and TRBJ1-6 gives the whole variable domain KAGVTQTPRYLIKTRGQQVTLSCSPISGHRSVSWYQQTPGQGLQFLFEYFSETQRNKGNFPGRFSGRQFSNSRSEMNVSTLELGDSALYLCASSLGGDSPLHFGNGTRLTVT.

The CDR3 nucleotides are TGTGCCAGCAGTTACTCGGGCTTTTCGAGCTCCTACGAGCAGTACTTC. This gives the protein CASSYSGFSSSYEQYF. This chain joins TRBV6-5 and TRBJ2-7; D is undetermined. The CDR3 loop spans 16 amino acids. CDR1 is MNHEY, CDR2 SVGAGI, per germline. V lost 0 bases and J lost 0, with 12 bases in between.

The genes are TRBV12-3 or TRBV12-4 and TRBJ1-1, with D unresolved. V shed 6 bases and J shed 1 base, with 9 bases lying between them. This CDR3 region has 13 residues. CDR3 in DNA: TGTGCCAGCAGACGCGGAGGGAACACTGAAGCTTTCTTT. It encodes CASRRGGNTEAFF.

This clone occurred a few times. CDR3: CASSLSGGPYEQYF. Here the CDR3 DNA reads TGTGCCAGCAGCTTAAGCGGGGGGCCCTACGAGCAGTACTTC. This sequence joins TRBV7-2 and TRBJ2-7; TRBD2 aligns across 9 bases. The germline V gene has CDR1 SGHTA and CDR2 FQGNSA. The junction had 1 base not matched to a gene; V was cut back by 2 bases and J by 2 bases. CDR3 length equals 14 residues.

V is TRBV2 and J is TRBJ2-2; 9 bases fit TRBD1. The V and J ends lost 6 bases and 7 bases, in that order; junction bases with no gene match: 6. Germline CDR1 reads SNHLY; CDR2 reads FYNNEI. The CDR3 extends over 14 amino acids. The CDR3 coding sequence is TGTGCCAGCAGCCAGGACAGGGGAGGCGGGGAGCTGTTTTTT. Its translation: CASSQDRGGGELFF. The variable domain in full, completed from reference TRBV2 and TRBJ2-2, reads EPEVTQTPSHQVTQMGQEVILRCVPISNHLYFYWYRQILGQKVEFLVSFYNNEISEKSEIFDDQFSVERPDGSNFTLKIRSTKLEDSAMYFCASSQDRGGGELFFGEGSRLTVL.

V and J are TRBV23-1 and TRBJ1-4, with D unclear. TRBV23-1 is noted as an ORF with a role that remains uncertain. Trimming took 4 bases from V and 0 from J, leaving 9 bases between them. The CDR3 totals 15 residues. Here the CDR3 reads CASSLRFATNEKLFF. For the CDR3, the DNA is TGCGCCAGCAGTCTGAGGTTTGCAACTAATGAAAAACTGTTTTTT.

V gene TRBV3-1 (or the pseudogene TRBV3-2) combines with J gene TRBJ2-1; D may be TRBD2 (6 bases). Trimming took 3 bases from V and 8 from J, leaving 14 bases between them. The CDR3 loop spans 14 amino acids. Germline CDR1 LGHDT, CDR2 YNNKEL (reference sequence). The CDR3 DNA follows: TGTGCCAGCAGCCAGGCCCGGGACTTCGATGAGCAGTTCTTC. It codes for CASSQARDFDEQFF.

The rearrangement links TRBV21-1 to TRBJ2-1; the D call TRBD1 from the table was never checked on the DNA. TRBV21-1 corresponds to a pseudogene. This CDR3 has 14 amino acids. CDR3 in DNA: TGTGCCAGCAGCAAATTCGGAGTAGGGGATGAGCAGTTCTTC. The encoded protein is CASSKFGVGDEQFF.

V is TRBV5-4 and J is TRBJ1-1; D is unclear. V lost 3 bases, J lost 4 bases, and 10 bases lay in between. The CDR3 has 13 residues. Germline CDR1 reads SGHNT; CDR2 reads YYREEE (reference sequence). The CDR3 region is CASSSRSITEAFF. In DNA form, the CDR3 reads TGTGCCAGCAGCTCCCGATCTATCACTGAAGCTTTCTTT.